The present entry profiles one T cell receptor (beta chain) with its context. The target of this receptor is not known. The sample holds no much larger clone one base away, and base qualities are not on file. The germline V and J ends show losses of 6 bases and 0 bases respectively, and no gene match explains 10 bases of the junction. The CDR3 measures 19 amino acids from cysteine to phenylalanine. Here the CDR3 DNA is all that survives: 57 bases in frame from base 1. CDR1 MNHEY and CDR2 SVGEGT are derived from the germline V gene. The collaborating institutions used their own protocols to collect whole blood in K2EDTA tubes. For TCRbeta analysis, collaborators shipped samples in one of three forms: frozen whole blood, isolated PBMCs, or DNA extracted from either of those sample types. The immunoSEQ Assay, a bias-controlled multiplex PCR, was used to amplify TCRbeta CDR3 regions from genomic DNA. Concerning the study's data processing: The number of nucleated cells in each sample was estimated by amplification of reference gene primers within the assay. To quantify the absolute abundance of each unique TCRbeta CDR3 rearrangement, sequence reads were collapsed and filtered. For each sample, productive Simpson clonality was calculated as the square root of Simpson's diversity index across productive rearrangements. This is the immuneACCESS table as TCRdb keeps it, with only in-frame sequences that have V and J called. A part of the clones is gone; compared with another copy, unresolved V genes explain less than half, and the rest is unexplained. V and J calls and clone size are given by that table; D and trimming were obtained from the DNA. This sample lists 3,500 to 4,000 clones; approximately 83% were detected once. Of the sample, over 40% falls within the top ten clones.

The data belong to a study of blood T cell repertoires in COVID-19 (dated by TCRdb to about 2020). In terms of the full investigation: Samples covering the acute and convalescent phases of COVID-19 were provided by collaborators in the United States, Italy and Spain. The material from the prospective study consisted of cDNA or gDNA derived from T cells, B-cell-depleted T cells, or PBMCs. The dataset comprised deeply sampled blood TCRbeta repertoires from subjects exposed to, actively infected with, or recovered from COVID-19. The repertoires were released in a freely available public database meant as a resource for research on the immune response to SARS-CoV-2. Samples were obtained from the ongoing ImmuneRACE study (first 160 participants) and from about 1,300 subjects provided by 6 global collaborators. Sample metadata almost always included a de-identified subject ID, COVID-19 status, age in years and sex. HLA class I and class II types, where available, came from metadata supplied by the sample provider rather than from assay-based typing.

Points the paper makes about the study in general: The amount of clinical and demographic metadata varied by source and participant and was provided uncurated.

This TCR was recovered from a human donor in a cohort sampled during active COVID-19. Input material: peripheral blood. The V gene is TRBV6-2 or TRBV6-3 and the J gene is TRBJ2-6; 11 of the junction bases match TRBD1. Here is the DNA: TGTGCCAGCAGCATTCCCGAGGGACAGGGGGACTCTGGGGCCAACGTCCTGACTTTC. It encodes CASSIPEGQGDSGANVLTF.